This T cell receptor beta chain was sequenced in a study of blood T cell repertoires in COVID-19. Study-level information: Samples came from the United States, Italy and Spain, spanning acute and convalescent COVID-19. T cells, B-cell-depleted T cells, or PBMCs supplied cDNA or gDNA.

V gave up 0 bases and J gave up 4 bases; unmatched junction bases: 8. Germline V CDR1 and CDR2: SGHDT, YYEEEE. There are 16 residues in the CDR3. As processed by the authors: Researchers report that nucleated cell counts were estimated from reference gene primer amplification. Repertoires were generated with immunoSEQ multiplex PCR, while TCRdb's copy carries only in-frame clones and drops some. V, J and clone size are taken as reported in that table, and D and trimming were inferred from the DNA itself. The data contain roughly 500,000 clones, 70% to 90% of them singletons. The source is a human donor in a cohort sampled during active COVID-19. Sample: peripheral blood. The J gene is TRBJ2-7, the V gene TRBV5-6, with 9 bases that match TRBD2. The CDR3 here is CASSLVLAGKGYEQYF. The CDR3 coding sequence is TGTGCCAGCAGCTTGGTGCTAGCGGGAAAGGGGTACGAGCAGTACTTC.